The sequence of this T cell receptor beta chain was determined in a study of blood T cell repertoires in COVID-19. Study overall: Samples representing acute and convalescent COVID-19 were sourced from the United States, Italy and Spain. Sample material is recorded as cDNA or gDNA derived from T cells, B-cell-depleted T cells, or PBMCs.

In the original processing: Reference gene primer amplification gave estimated nucleated cell counts. Clones were read by immunoSEQ multiplex PCR, and TCRdb kept only the in-frame ones, dropping some. The V and J calls and clone size were taken over from that table, and D and trimming were inferred from the DNA. The profile shows hundreds of thousands of clones, about nine tenths of them singletons. Seattle patient enrollment occurred during active infection, with longitudinal follow-up thereafter. The germline V gene has CDR1 KGHSH and CDR2 LQKENI. Trimming removed 2 bases from V and 1 base from J; junction bases left unmatched: 5. The CDR3 loop spans 16 amino acids.

The sequencing input was peripheral blood. The rearrangement joins TRBV18 to TRBJ1-1; TRBD1 aligns across 9 bases. This receptor was identified in a woman between 45 and 60 years old with COVID-19, enrolled during active disease. The CDR3, as DNA: TGTGCCAGCTCACCAAGGACAGGGGAGGCGAACACTGAAGCTTTCTTT. This sequence encodes CASSPRTGEANTEAFF.